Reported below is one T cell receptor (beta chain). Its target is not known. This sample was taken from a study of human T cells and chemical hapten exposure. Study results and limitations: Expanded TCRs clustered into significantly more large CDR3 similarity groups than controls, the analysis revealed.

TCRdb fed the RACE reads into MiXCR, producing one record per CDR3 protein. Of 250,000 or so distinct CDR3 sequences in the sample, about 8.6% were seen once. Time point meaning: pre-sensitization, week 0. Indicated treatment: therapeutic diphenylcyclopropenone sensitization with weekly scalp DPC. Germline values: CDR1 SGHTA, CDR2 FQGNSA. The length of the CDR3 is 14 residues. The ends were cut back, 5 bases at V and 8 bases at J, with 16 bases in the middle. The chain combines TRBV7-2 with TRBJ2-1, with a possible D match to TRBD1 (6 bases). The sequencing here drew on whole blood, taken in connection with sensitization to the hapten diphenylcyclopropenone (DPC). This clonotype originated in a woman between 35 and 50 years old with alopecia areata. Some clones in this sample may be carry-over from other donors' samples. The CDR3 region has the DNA TGTGCCAGCAGCCCTAGGGGGTTTCGAGATGAGCAGTTCTTC. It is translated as CASSPRGFRDEQFF.